Below, 28 T cell receptor beta chains from the same sample are listed, as sequenced in a study of CD8+ T cells in alopecia areata. Reverse transcribed after extraction, RNA yielded cDNA as the sequencing template. Assay: immunoSEQ multiplex PCR; the TCRdb copy retains only in-frame clones and omits some. The data show 130,000 to 150,000 clones, 87% seen once. The sample was CD8+ T cells sorted from blood, taken at week 0. The source of these receptors is a human donor with alopecia areata.

This sequence joins TRBV19 and TRBJ2-2, with 9 bases identical to TRBD2. Germline V gene data show CDR1 as LNHDA and CDR2 as SQIVND (reference sequence). The CDR3 extends over 16 amino acids. V shed 6 bases and J 1 base; nucleotides not matched to a gene: 6. In DNA, the CDR3 is TGTGCCAGTAGCCCAATAGCGGGAGAGAACACCGGGGAGCTGTTTTTT. It yields the protein CASSPIAGENTGELFF.

This chain links TRBV11-2 with TRBJ2-2; 8 positions agree with TRBD2. Germline lookup yields CDR1 SGHAT and CDR2 FQNNGV. The CDR3 has 15 residues. Losses at the gene ends were 2 bases for V and 6 bases for J; bases not matched to a gene: 5. The CDR3 loop is CASSLYREGAGELFF. CDR3 DNA sequence: TGTGCCAGCAGCTTATACCGGGAGGGTGCCGGGGAGCTGTTTTTT.

V and J are TRBV7-9 and TRBJ1-1, with D unclear. CDR1 SEHNR and CDR2 FQNEAQ come from the germline V gene (reference sequence). CDR3 size: 14 residues. V was shortened by 5 bases and J by 0 bases, with 10 bases between the two germline ends. CDR3 residues: CASSAADMNTEAFF. CDR3 DNA: TGTGCCAGCAGCGCCGCAGACATGAACACTGAAGCTTTCTTT.

The chain recombines TRBV29-1 with TRBJ2-1, with 7 bases that match TRBD1. The germline V gene has CDR1 SQVTM and CDR2 ANQGSEA. CDR3 length equals 14 residues. V gave up 7 bases and J gave up 4 bases; unmatched junction bases: 10. CDR3 sequence: CSETSGGIYNEQFF. The CDR3, as DNA: TGCAGCGAAACCTCAGGGGGTATTTACAATGAGCAGTTCTTC.

The table lists this clone with a count of one. The V gene is TRBV29-1, the J gene TRBJ2-1; 11 bases agree with TRBD2. The CDR3 spans 15 residues. CDR1 is SQVTM and CDR2 is ANQGSEA in the germline V gene. Germline trimming cut 2 bases from V and 7 bases from J; bases unmatched to any gene: 7. The CDR3 spells CSVEMTSGKDNEQFF. CDR3 sequence (DNA): TGCAGCGTTGAAATGACTAGCGGGAAGGATAATGAGCAGTTCTTC.

This chain uses TRBV15 with TRBJ1-1, with D unresolved. The germline CDR1 and CDR2 sequences are LNHNV and YYDKDF (reference sequence). The CDR3 sequence is 15 residues long. V was trimmed by 0 bases and J by 4 bases, leaving 12 bases between them. CDR3 nucleotides: TGTGCCACCAGCAGAGATCTGGGGATGCCCACTGAAGCTTTCTTT. Translation gives CATSRDLGMPTEAFF.

This clone was seen once. V is TRBV5-1 and J is TRBJ2-1; no firm D call. This CDR3 has 15 residues. V dropped 0 bases and J dropped 7 bases, with 14 bases sitting between them. Germline loops: CDR1 SGHRS, CDR2 YFSETQ. DNA of the CDR3: TGCGCCAGCAGCTTGGAGGGTTCTGGGGTTAATGAGCAGTTCTTC. Amino acid sequence: CASSLEGSGVNEQFF.

This clone is medium-sized. The chain couples TRBV6-4 to TRBJ2-3; 7 positions agree with TRBD2. This CDR3 has 16 amino acids. Germline V gene sequence: CDR1 MRHNA, CDR2 SNTAGT. The trim removed 5 bases at V and 1 base at J, leaving 9 bases unmatched. The CDR3 region is CASSPRTSEGTDTQYF. Written as DNA, the CDR3 is TGTGCCAGCAGTCCCAGGACTAGTGAAGGCACAGATACGCAGTATTTT.

The chain links TRBV7-6 to TRBJ2-3; 10 positions agree with TRBD2. Trimming cost V 5 bases and J 4 bases; bases outside gene matches: 9. This CDR3 comprises 16 residues. Germline V CDR1 and CDR2: SGHVS, FNYEAQ. For the CDR3, the DNA is TGTGCCAGCAGCCCCCTTCTAGCGGGAGTAGCAGATACGCAGTATTTT. Translated, it gives CASSPLLAGVADTQYF.

The chain has TRBV13 and TRBJ2-1; 10 bases fit TRBD1. Trimming removed 5 bases from V and 8 bases from J; junction bases left unmatched: 3. The CDR3 is 13 amino acids. Germline CDR1 PRHDT, CDR2 FYEKMQ (reference sequence). The CDR3 here is CASSPGTGDEQFF. The CDR3 nucleotides are TGTGCCAGCAGCCCCGGGACAGGGGATGAGCAGTTCTTC. Combining the CDR3 with reference TRBV13 and TRBJ2-1 gives the whole variable domain AAGVIQSPRHLIKEKRETATLKCYPIPRHDTVYWYQQGPGQDPQFLISFYEKMQSDKGSIPDRFSAQQFSDYHSELNMSSLELGDSALYFCASSPGTGDEQFFGPGTRLTVL.

The J gene is TRBJ2-3, the V gene TRBV29-1; 7 bases agree with TRBD1. The V segment lost 2 bases and the J segment 3 bases; nucleotides outside the gene matches: 8. This CDR3 comprises 15 residues. Germline V lookup: CDR1 SQVTM, CDR2 ANQGSEA. The CDR3 region is CSVESNRGSTDTQYF. The CDR3 DNA follows: TGCAGCGTTGAATCCAACAGGGGATCGACAGATACGCAGTATTTT.

Of note for this clone: Additional DNA sequences in this sample encode the identical CDR3. DNA for the CDR3: TGTGCCAGCAGTCTTGGACAGGGGGCCTACGAGCAGTACTTC. This translates into CASSLGQGAYEQYF. The chain joins TRBV27 to TRBJ2-7, with 10 positions matching TRBD1. From germline, CDR1 is MNHEY and CDR2 SMNVEV (reference sequence). The CDR3 sequence is 14 residues long. J gave up 2 bases and V 5 bases, and 3 bases lay outside the gene matches.

This chain connects TRBV25-1 to TRBJ2-5, with D tentatively TRBD2 (5 bases). Germline V CDR1 and CDR2: MGHDK, SYGVNS. The CDR3 runs 15 residues. The germline V and J ends were trimmed by 5 bases and 4 bases, with 17 bases remaining between them. The CDR3 sequence is CASSKREGLSETQYF. In DNA form, the CDR3 reads TGTGCCAGCAGTAAGAGGGAAGGGCTTTCAGAGACCCAGTACTTC.

The chain links TRBV11-3 to TRBJ2-3, with TRBD2 matching over 11 bases. The CDR3 is 17 residues long. V shed 5 bases, J shed 6 bases, and the junction held 13 bases outside the gene matches. Germline assignment: CDR1 SGHNT and CDR2 YENEEA. CDR3 protein: CASSHEPGLAAEDTQYF. CDR3 DNA: TGTGCCAGCAGCCACGAACCGGGACTAGCGGCGGAGGATACGCAGTATTTT.

This sequence joins TRBV30 and TRBJ1-4, with 7 positions matching TRBD1. The CDR3 contains 14 residues. Germline V lookup: CDR1 GTSNPN, CDR2 SVGIG (reference sequence). Trimming cost V 2 bases and J 10 bases; bases outside gene matches: 10. The CDR3 DNA follows: TGTGCCTGGAGTCCTTCGAGTCAGGGGGGAAAACTGTTTTTT. Encoded protein: CAWSPSSQGGKLFF. Full variable domain (missing parts from reference TRBV30 and TRBJ1-4): SQTIHQWPATLVQPVGSPLSLECTVEGTSNPNLYWYRQAAGRGLQLLFYSVGIGQISSEVPQNLSASRPQDRQFILSSKKLLLSDSGFYLCAWSPSSQGGKLFFGSGTQLSVL.

J is TRBJ1-1 and V is TRBV18, with 8 bases identical to TRBD1. The CDR3 is 14 amino acids. V gave up 3 bases and J gave up 6 bases; unmatched junction bases: 6. Germline V gives CDR1 KGHSH, CDR2 LQKENI. The CDR3 DNA reads as TGTGCCAGCTCACCGCCGGACAGGGTACCTGAAGCTTTCTTT. Amino acids: CASSPPDRVPEAFF.

This chain joins TRBV7-9 and TRBJ2-1, with D unresolved. CDR3 length equals 14 residues. Trimming cost V 1 base and J 8 bases, with 12 bases left between them. In germline, CDR1 is SEHNR, CDR2 FQNEAQ (reference sequence). CDR3 residues: CASSLEVRSHEQFF. CDR3 coding DNA: TGTGCCAGCAGCTTAGAGGTTAGGTCCCATGAGCAGTTCTTC.

The sample holds one count of this clone. The gene calls are TRBV4-1 and TRBJ1-5; possibly TRBD1 for D (5 bases). The germline V and J ends were trimmed by 4 bases and 6 bases, with 16 bases remaining between them. This CDR3 region has 15 residues. CDR1 MGHRA and CDR2 YSYEKL come from the germline V gene. The CDR3: CASSLSGGGSQPQHF. The CDR3 DNA reads as TGCGCCAGCAGCCTGAGCGGCGGGGGGAGTCAGCCCCAGCATTTT.

This chain uses TRBV27 with TRBJ2-3; the match to TRBD1 covers 9 bases. Germline V CDR1 and CDR2: MNHEY, SMNVEV (reference sequence). The CDR3 has 17 amino acids. V lost 6 bases, J lost 6 bases, and 16 bases stayed unmatched. DNA for the CDR3: TGTGCCAGCAGCTCGGTAGGGACAGGGAGTTGGATTGATACGCAGTATTTT. Amino acids: CASSSVGTGSWIDTQYF.

The gene calls are TRBV18 and TRBJ2-7; D is unresolved. The V end was cut by 2 bases, the J end by 7 bases, with 9 bases between. The CDR3 sequence is 12 residues long. CDR1 and CDR2 from the germline V gene are KGHSH and LQKENI. The CDR3 sequence: CASSPSWPEQYF. For the CDR3, the DNA is TGTGCCAGCTCACCAAGTTGGCCAGAGCAGTACTTC.

The chain couples TRBV4-1 to TRBJ2-7; tentative D call: TRBD1 (6 bases). V dropped 0 bases and J dropped 0 bases, with 12 bases sitting between them. CDR1 and CDR2 (germline): MGHRA, YSYEKL. The CDR3 totals 16 residues. DNA of the CDR3: TGCGCCAGCAGCCAAGATTTGGGGGCGAGCTCCTACGAGCAGTACTTC. It is translated as CASSQDLGASSYEQYF.

CDR3 protein: CASSSWTGPNEQFF. CDR3 nucleotides: TGCGCCAGCAGCTCCTGGACAGGTCCCAATGAGCAGTTCTTC. The rearrangement joins TRBV5-1 to TRBJ2-1; 7 bases map to TRBD1. The V and J ends lost 3 bases and 6 bases, in that order; junction bases with no gene match: 6. CDR1 is SGHRS and CDR2 is YFSETQ in the germline V gene. This CDR3 has 14 residues.

The count of this clone is one. The chain is built from TRBV30 and TRBJ1-6; TRBD1 agrees at 8 bases. The CDR3 has 13 residues. Germline-derived CDR1 and CDR2 are GTSNPN and SVGIG (reference sequence). V was clipped by 4 bases and J by 10 bases; unmatched bases: 6. For the CDR3, the DNA is TGTGCCTGGAATACAGGGGGAGGATCACCCCTCCACTTT. Protein sequence: CAWNTGGGSPLHF.

The sample holds a few counts of this clone. Additional DNA sequences in this sample encode the identical CDR3. The chain has TRBV27 and TRBJ2-7; D is perhaps TRBD1 (5 bases). The CDR3 extends over 12 amino acids. Germline lookup yields CDR1 MNHEY and CDR2 SMNVEV (reference sequence). The V gene lost 5 bases and the J gene lost 6 bases, with 11 bases spanning the gap. The CDR3 bases are TGTGCCAGCAGTCGGCAGGGCGGCGAGCAGTACTTC. Amino acid sequence: CASSRQGGEQYF.

J is TRBJ1-1 and V is TRBV6-5, with 7 positions matching TRBD1. Trimming at V came to 2 bases and at J to 4 bases, leaving 4 bases not matched to a gene. The CDR3 spans 14 residues. Germline V gene lookup returns CDR1 MNHEY and CDR2 SVGAGI. The CDR3 here is CASSYDRASTEAFF. For the CDR3, the DNA is TGTGCCAGCAGTTACGACAGGGCGAGCACTGAAGCTTTCTTT.

CDR3 bases: TGCGCCAGCAGCCTCGATAGAGCGGGGGGATACAATGAGCAGTTCTTC. Translated, it gives CASSLDRAGGYNEQFF. The chain couples TRBV4-1 to TRBJ2-1, with 9 bases fitting TRBD2. V trimming: 4 bases; J trimming: 4 bases; junction bases outside the gene matches: 8. The CDR3 consists of 16 residues. Germline V CDR1 and CDR2: MGHRA, YSYEKL.

V and J are TRBV7-9 and TRBJ1-5; possibly TRBD1 for D (5 bases). Trimming left V 5 bases short and J 2 bases short, with 13 bases between. From germline, CDR1 is SEHNR and CDR2 FQNEAQ (reference sequence). The CDR3 spans 15 residues. This chain's CDR3 is CASSHEAGGNQPQHF. CDR3 nucleotides: TGTGCCAGCAGCCACGAGGCGGGGGGCAATCAGCCCCAGCATTTT.

Turning to this clone: An end of the junction differs from the germline gene, which may be a read error. The V gene is TRBV7-9, the J gene TRBJ2-2, with D tentatively TRBD2 (6 bases). The CDR3 is made up of 14 amino acids. Germline assignment: CDR1 SEHNR and CDR2 FQNEAQ (reference sequence). The CDR3 DNA sequence: TGTGCTAGCACAGCGGGCGCGAACACCGGGGAGCTGTTTTTT. It is translated as CASTAGANTGELFF. Full variable domain (rest looked up from reference TRBV7-9 and TRBJ2-2): DTGVSQNPRHKITKRGQNVTFRCDPISEHNRLYWYRQTLGQGPEFLTYFQNEAQLEKSRLLSDRFSAERPKGSFSTLEIQRTEQGDSAMYLCASTAGANTGELFFGEGSRLTVL.